This note documents a single T cell receptor beta chain sequence. Its antigen has not been determined. Base qualities are not provided; no much larger clone lies one nucleotide away. This record comes from a study of beta chain features in type 1 diabetes (dated by TCRdb to 2016 to 2018). Study-wide context: Mean age, gender distribution, total cell number and subset yield were not different between patients and healthy donors. Whereas all 30 or so donors provided naive and central memory subsets, regulatory and stem cell-like memory subsets were isolated from just 8 patients and roughly eight healthy donors. A total of approximately 99,000,000 sorted cells were examined across all samples, and RNA yield correlated strongly with the number of cells per subset. The study compared TCRB repertoires of sorted circulating CD4+ T cell subsets between recently diagnosed type 1 diabetes patients and matched healthy donors.

The research as a whole found: Naive, central memory and regulatory TCRB repertoires appeared more similar among patients than among healthy donors. Type 1 diabetes patients showed a moderate but significant shortening of TCRB CDR3 length in all four CD4+ subsets. Sequencing cDNA rather than genomic DNA could over-represent highly expressing activated cells, although activation and CD3 levels did not differ between groups. PCR may preferentially amplify shorter templates, but because patient and control samples were amplified and corrected together, any resulting skew would affect both groups equally. At VDJ recombination sites, type 1 diabetes patients had fewer insertions and more deleted nucleotides, which implies abnormalities in thymic rearrangement. HLA sub-analyses involved small numbers of individuals, so any influence of HLA type on TCRB rearrangement remained unresolved.

Each donor gave one peripheral blood draw, approximately 0.11 L on average, collected into heparinised tubes. Using a panel that included CD45RO, CCR7, CD25, CD127, CD95 and CD27, naive, central memory, regulatory and stem cell-like memory CD4+ T cells were sorted on a BD FACSAria II. Purity was above 98% for every sorted population. PBMCs were isolated right away by Lymphoprep density gradient centrifugation and were stained directly, without culture. To minimize batch effects, samples were stained and sorted in pairs, one healthy donor with one patient per experiment. The entire amount of isolated RNA was reverse transcribed using the High Capacity cDNA Reverse Transcription Kit, so the sequenced TCRB transcripts were expressed ones. Stem cell-like memory T cell samples underwent survey-depth immunoSEQ sequencing, averaging approximately 1 million total reads per sample. Sorted cells were lysed in RLT buffer and RNA was extracted with DNase-treated RNeasy Micro or Mini kits, depending on cell number. Each cell subset was processed on its own to prevent cross-contamination, while patient and healthy donor samples were processed together. The immunoSEQ multiplex PCR was used to amplify TCRB sequences from cDNA, yielding 87-bp fragments that span the CDR3 region. The amplicons were sequenced using the Illumina HiSeq platform. Regarding the original processing steps: Synthetic template baselines were used to correct PCR bias computationally, reads within Hamming distance 2 were collapsed together, and singletons that could not be merged were discarded. Reads were aligned to IMGT to assign V, D and J genes, CDR3 length, and insertions or deletions at six rearrangement sites. Within each subset, clonotype counts were normalized to sorted cell number, after which true diversity and Gini coefficients were computed with the tcR R package. The overlap coefficient, calculated on TCRB nucleotide sequences, was used to measure repertoire sharing. TCRdb stores this immuneACCESS table with in-frame sequences only. Part of the clones is absent; in the studies checked, under half of the shortfall reflects unresolved V genes, and no reason is known for the rest. From that table come the V and J calls and clone size; the DNA was used to work out D and trimming. In this sample the table shows approximately 40,000 clones, roughly 50% of which occur a single time. 0.2% to 0.3% of the sample is held by the ten biggest clonotypes.

The sequenced sample consisted of stem cell memory CD4+ T cells from blood. The cell subset or site label here, explained by the study, means: stem cell-like memory CD4+ T cells. This TCR came from a woman aged 25-40 years in good health.

Here is the DNA: TGTGCCAGCAGCCCCTCATGGCAGTCCCAAGAGACCCAGTACTTC. This gives the protein CASSPSWQSQETQYF. The V gene is TRBV7-9 and the J gene is TRBJ2-5, with an unclear D gene assignment. Trimming at the junction amounts to 5 bases on V and 1 base on J, and the germline ends lie 14 bases apart. CDR1 SEHNR and CDR2 FQNEAQ are derived from the germline V gene (reference sequence). Inclusive of the bounding cysteine and phenylalanine, the CDR3 is 15 residues long. Of all the DNA, just the CDR3 is kept, 45 bases in frame from base 1.